These 4 T cell receptor beta chains came from one sample sequenced in a study of response to subunit inactivated influenza vaccine. TCRdb reprocessed the RT-PCR reads with MiXCR, giving one entry per CDR3 protein. The repertoire holds hundreds of thousands of distinct CDR3 sequences, with roughly 25% as singletons. The specimen comprised CD4+ T cells sorted from PBMCs, sampled around 5 days after vaccination. These receptors all stem from a man aged 45-65 years who received an inactivated influenza vaccine.

This chain joins TRBV6-2 or TRBV6-3 and TRBJ2-7; 10 nucleotides agree with TRBD1. Germline loops: CDR1 MNHEY, CDR2 SVGEGT. This CDR3 comprises 14 residues. V shed 6 bases, J shed 6 bases, and the junction held 8 bases outside the gene matches. CDR3 loop: CASRPGQGIFEQYF. CDR3 DNA sequence: TGTGCCAGCAGACCGGGACAGGGGATTTTCGAGCAGTACTTC.

This clonotype was detected only a few times. The rearrangement links TRBV14 to TRBJ1-1; TRBD1 matches 8 bases. Germline V gives CDR1 SGHDN, CDR2 FVKESK. This CDR3 has 14 amino acids. V was clipped by 4 bases and J by 5 bases; unmatched bases: 6. CDR3 loop: CASSPWTGWTEAFF. In nucleotides, the CDR3 is TGTGCCAGCAGCCCGTGGACAGGGTGGACTGAAGCTTTCTTT.

This chain uses TRBV12-3 or TRBV12-4 with TRBJ1-4; TRBD1 agrees at 7 bases. The CDR3 is 14 amino acids. V lost 5 bases, J lost 5 bases, and 5 bases stayed unmatched. As DNA, the CDR3 is TGTGCCAGCAGTACGACAGGGCCGAATGAAAAACTGTTTTTT. It translates to CASSTTGPNEKLFF.

This clonotype was detected only a few times. V and J are TRBV20-1 and TRBJ2-1; possibly TRBD2 for D (5 bases). Germline CDR1 and CDR2: DFQATT and SNEGSKA (reference sequence). The CDR3 runs 13 residues. The ends were cut back, 4 bases at V and 2 bases at J, with 9 bases in the middle. The CDR3 DNA is TGCAGTGCTACGCGGGCCGCCTACAATGAGCAGTTCTTC. It is translated as CSATRAAYNEQFF.